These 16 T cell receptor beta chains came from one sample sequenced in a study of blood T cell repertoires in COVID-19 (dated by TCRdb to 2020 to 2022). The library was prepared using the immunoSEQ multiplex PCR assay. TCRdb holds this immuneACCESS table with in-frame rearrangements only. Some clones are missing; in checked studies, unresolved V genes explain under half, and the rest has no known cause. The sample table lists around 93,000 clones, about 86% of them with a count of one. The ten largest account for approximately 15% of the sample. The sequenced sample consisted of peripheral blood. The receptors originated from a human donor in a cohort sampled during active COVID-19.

CDR3 nucleotides: TGTGCCAGCAGTTACGCCGCAGAGAACACTGAAGCTTTCTTT. Translated: CASSYAAENTEAFF. V usage is TRBV6-5 and J usage is TRBJ1-1; D ambiguous. Trimming cost V 2 bases and J 1 base, with 8 bases left between them. This CDR3 has 14 residues. Germline V gene lookup returns CDR1 MNHEY and CDR2 SVGAGI.

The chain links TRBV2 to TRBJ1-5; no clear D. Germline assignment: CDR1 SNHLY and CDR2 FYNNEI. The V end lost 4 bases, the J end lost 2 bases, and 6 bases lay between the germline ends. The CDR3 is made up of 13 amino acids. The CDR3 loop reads CASSVAGNQPQHF. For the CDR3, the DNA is TGTGCCAGCAGTGTGGCCGGCAATCAGCCCCAGCATTTT.

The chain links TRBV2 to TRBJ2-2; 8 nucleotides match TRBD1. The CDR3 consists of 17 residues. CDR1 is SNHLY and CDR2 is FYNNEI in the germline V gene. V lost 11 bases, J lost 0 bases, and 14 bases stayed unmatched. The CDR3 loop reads CASRGPGGLPNTGELFF. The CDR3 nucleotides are TGTGCCTCCCGGGGTCCAGGGGGCCTGCCGAACACCGGGGAGCTGTTTTTT.

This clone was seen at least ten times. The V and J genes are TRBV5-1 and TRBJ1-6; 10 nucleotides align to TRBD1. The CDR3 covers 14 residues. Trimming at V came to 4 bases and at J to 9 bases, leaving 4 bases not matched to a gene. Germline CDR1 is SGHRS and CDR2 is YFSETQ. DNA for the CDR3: TGCGCCAGCAGCCCGGGACAGGGGAGTTCACCCCTCCACTTT. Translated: CASSPGQGSSPLHF.

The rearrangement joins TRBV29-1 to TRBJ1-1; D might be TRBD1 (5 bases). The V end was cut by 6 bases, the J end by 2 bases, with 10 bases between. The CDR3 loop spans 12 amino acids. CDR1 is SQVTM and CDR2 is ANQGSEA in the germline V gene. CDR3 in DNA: TGCAGCGTGTCCGGGACTAACACTGAAGCTTTCTTT. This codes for CSVSGTNTEAFF.

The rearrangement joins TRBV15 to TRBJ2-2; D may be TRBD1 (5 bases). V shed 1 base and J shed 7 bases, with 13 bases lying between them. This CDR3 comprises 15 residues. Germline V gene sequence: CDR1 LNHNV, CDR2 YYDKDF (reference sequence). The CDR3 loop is CATSRGQLLGGELFF. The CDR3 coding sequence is TGTGCCACCAGCAGAGGACAGTTGCTTGGCGGGGAGCTGTTTTTT.

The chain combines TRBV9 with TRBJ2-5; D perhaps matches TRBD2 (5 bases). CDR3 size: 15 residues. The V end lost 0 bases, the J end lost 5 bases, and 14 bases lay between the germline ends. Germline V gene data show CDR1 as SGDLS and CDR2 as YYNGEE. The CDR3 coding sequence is TGTGCCAGCAGCGTAGGAGGGTTGCCCGGGGAGACCCAGTACTTC. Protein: CASSVGGLPGETQYF.

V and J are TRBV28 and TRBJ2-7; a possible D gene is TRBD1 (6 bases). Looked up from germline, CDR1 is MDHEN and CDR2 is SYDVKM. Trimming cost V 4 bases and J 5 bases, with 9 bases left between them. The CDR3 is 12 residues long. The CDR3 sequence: CASSSHRDEQYF. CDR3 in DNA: TGTGCCAGCAGTTCGCACAGGGACGAGCAGTACTTC.

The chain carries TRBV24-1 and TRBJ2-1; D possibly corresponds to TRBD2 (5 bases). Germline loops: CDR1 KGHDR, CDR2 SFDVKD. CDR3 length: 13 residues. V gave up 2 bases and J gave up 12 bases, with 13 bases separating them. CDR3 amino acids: CATSDSTRRRQFF. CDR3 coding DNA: TGTGCCACCAGTGATTCTACTAGGAGGCGGCAGTTCTTC.

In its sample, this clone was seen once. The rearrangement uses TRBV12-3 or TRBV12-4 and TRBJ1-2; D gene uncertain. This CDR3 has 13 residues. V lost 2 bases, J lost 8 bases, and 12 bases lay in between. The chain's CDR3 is CASSLSGLRGYTF. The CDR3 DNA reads TGTGCCAGCAGTTTATCGGGGTTACGCGGCTACACCTTC.

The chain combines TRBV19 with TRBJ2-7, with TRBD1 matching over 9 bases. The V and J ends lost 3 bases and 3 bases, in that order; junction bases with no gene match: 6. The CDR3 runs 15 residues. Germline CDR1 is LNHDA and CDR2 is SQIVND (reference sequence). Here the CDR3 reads CASSISGQGGYEQYF. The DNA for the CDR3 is TGTGCCAGTAGTATTTCGGGACAGGGAGGCTACGAGCAGTACTTC.

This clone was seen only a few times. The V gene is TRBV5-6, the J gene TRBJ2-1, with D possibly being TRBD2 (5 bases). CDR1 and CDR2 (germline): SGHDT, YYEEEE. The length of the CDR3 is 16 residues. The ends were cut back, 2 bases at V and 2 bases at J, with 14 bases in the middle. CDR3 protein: CASSFSGNGAYNEQFF. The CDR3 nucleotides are TGTGCCAGCAGCTTTTCGGGAAATGGCGCCTACAATGAGCAGTTCTTC.

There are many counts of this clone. The CDR3 DNA reads TGTGCCAGCAGCCTACAGGGGGCCCGAAACACCATATATTTT. Its protein is CASSLQGARNTIYF. This rearrangement joins TRBV7-9 to TRBJ1-3, with 9 nucleotides matching TRBD1. Germline V gene lookup returns CDR1 SEHNR and CDR2 FQNEAQ (reference sequence). V was pared by 5 bases and J by 5 bases, with 4 bases of the junction left unmatched. CDR3 length equals 14 residues.

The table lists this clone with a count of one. Here the CDR3 DNA reads TGTGCCAGCAGCGCCAGGGACAGGAGTAATGAAAAACTGTTTTTT. Its protein is CASSARDRSNEKLFF. The rearrangement joins TRBV9 to TRBJ1-4, with 8 positions matching TRBD1. V shed 3 bases and J 4 bases; nucleotides not matched to a gene: 5. CDR1 and CDR2 from the germline V gene are SGDLS and YYNGEE. This CDR3 has 15 residues.

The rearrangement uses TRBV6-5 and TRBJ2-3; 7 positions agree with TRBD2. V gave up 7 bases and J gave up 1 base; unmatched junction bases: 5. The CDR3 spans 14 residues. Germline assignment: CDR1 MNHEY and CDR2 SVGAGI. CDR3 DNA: TGTGCCAGCACCACAGCGGGGCGCACAGATACGCAGTATTTT. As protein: CASTTAGRTDTQYF.

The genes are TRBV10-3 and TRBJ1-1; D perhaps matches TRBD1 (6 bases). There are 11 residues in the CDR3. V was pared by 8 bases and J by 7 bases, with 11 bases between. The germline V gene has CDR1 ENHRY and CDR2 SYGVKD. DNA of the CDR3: TGTGCCATCGGGGGCGGGGGTGAAGCTTTCTTT. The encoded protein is CAIGGGGEAFF.